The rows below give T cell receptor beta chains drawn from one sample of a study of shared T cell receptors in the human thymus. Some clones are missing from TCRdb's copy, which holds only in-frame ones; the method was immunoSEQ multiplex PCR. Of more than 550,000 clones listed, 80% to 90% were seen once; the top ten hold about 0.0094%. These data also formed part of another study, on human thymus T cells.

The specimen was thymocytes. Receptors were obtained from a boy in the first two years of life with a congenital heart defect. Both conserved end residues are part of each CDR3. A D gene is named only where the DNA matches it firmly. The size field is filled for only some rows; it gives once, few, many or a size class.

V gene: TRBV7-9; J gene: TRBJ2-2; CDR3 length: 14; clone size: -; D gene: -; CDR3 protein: CASSTRTGTGELFF; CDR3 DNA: TGTGCCAGCAGCACCCGAACAGGGACCGGGGAGCTGTTTTTT
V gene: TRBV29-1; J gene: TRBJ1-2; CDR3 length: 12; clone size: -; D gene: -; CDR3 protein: CSVLRGIYGYTF; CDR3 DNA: TGCAGCGTTTTGCGGGGGATCTATGGCTACACCTTC
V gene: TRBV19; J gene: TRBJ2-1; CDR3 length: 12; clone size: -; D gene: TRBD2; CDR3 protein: CASSLAGEEQFF; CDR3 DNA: TGTGCCAGTAGTTTAGCGGGAGAGGAGCAGTTCTTC
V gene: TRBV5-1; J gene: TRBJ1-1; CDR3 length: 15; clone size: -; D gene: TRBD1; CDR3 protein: CASSSDRVRNTEAFF; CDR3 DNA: TGCGCCAGCAGCTCCGACAGGGTACGGAACACTGAAGCTTTCTTT
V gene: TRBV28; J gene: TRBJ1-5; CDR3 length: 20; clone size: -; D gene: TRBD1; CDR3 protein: CASSPSSGTGGPSWGQPQHF; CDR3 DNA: TGTGCCAGCAGCCCCTCATCCGGGACAGGGGGCCCATCGTGGGGTCAGCCCCAGCATTTT
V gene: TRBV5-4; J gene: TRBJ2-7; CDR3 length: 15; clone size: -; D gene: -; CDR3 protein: CASSLSRGPSYEQYF; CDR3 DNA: TGTGCCAGCAGCTTGTCGCGGGGCCCCTCCTACGAGCAGTACTTC
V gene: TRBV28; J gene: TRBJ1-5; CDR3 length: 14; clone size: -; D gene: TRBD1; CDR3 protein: CASSPGGLNQPQHF; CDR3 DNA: TGTGCCAGCAGCCCAGGGGGCCTCAATCAGCCCCAGCATTTT
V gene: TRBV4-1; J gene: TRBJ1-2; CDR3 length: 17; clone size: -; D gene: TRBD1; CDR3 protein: CASSQDRVRDRVYGYTF; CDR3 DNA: TGCGCCAGCAGCCAAGATCGTGTGCGGGACAGGGTCTATGGCTACACCTTC
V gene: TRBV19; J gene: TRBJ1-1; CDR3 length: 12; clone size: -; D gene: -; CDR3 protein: CASSALDTEAFF; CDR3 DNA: TGTGCCAGTAGTGCGTTGGACACTGAAGCTTTCTTT
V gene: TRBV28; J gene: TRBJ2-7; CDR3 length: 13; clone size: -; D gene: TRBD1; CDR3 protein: CASRTGGWYEQYF; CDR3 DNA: TGTGCCAGCCGGACAGGGGGCTGGTACGAGCAGTACTTC
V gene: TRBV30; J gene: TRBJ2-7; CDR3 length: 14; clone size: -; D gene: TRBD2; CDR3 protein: CASDGLASIYEQYF; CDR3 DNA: TGTGCCTCTGACGGACTAGCGTCGATCTACGAGCAGTACTTC
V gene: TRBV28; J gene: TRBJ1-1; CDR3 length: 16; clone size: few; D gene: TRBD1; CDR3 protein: CASSVGQLLMNTEAFF; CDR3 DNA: TGTGCCAGCAGTGTGGGACAGCTCCTCATGAACACTGAAGCTTTCTTT
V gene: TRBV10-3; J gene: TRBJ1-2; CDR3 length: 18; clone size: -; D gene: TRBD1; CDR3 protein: CAIRVLPPRGPGDYGYTF; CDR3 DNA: TGTGCCATCAGAGTCCTCCCACCGAGGGGGCCCGGCGATTATGGCTACACCTTC
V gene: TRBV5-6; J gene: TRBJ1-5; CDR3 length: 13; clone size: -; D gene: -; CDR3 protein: CASSYREGQPQHF; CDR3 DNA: TGTGCCAGCAGCTACAGGGAGGGACAGCCCCAGCATTTT
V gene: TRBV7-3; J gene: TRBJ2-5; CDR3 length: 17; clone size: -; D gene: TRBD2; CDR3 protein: CASSQTPLGGADETQYF; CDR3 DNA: TGTGCCAGCAGCCAGACCCCCCTCGGGGGGGCAGATGAGACCCAGTACTTC
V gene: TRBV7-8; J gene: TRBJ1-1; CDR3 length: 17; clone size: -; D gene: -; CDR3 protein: CASTRTSPFGDGTEAFF; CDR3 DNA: TGTGCCAGCACCCGAACTTCACCTTTTGGAGATGGCACTGAAGCTTTCTTT
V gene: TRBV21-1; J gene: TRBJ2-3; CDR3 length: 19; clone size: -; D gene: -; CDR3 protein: CASSKSEARLAGHTDTQYF; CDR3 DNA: TGTGCCAGCAGCAAATCCGAGGCCCGACTAGCGGGTCACACAGATACGCAGTATTTT
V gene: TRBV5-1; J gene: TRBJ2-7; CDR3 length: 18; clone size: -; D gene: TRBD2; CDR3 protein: CASSLMGLAGVRTYEQYF; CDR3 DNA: TGCGCCAGCAGCCTGATGGGACTAGCGGGAGTGCGAACCTACGAGCAGTACTTC
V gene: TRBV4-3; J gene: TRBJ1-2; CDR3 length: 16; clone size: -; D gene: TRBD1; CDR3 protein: CASSAPGTGAPYGYTF; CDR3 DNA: TGCGCCAGCAGCGCTCCCGGGACAGGAGCTCCCTATGGCTACACCTTC
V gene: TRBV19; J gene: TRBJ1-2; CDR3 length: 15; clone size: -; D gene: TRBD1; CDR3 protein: CASSARGQGFGGYTF; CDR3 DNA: TGTGCCAGTAGTGCCCGGGGACAGGGTTTCGGTGGCTACACCTTC
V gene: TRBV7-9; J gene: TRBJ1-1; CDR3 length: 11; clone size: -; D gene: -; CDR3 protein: CASSPDSRAFF; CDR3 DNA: TGTGCCAGCAGCCCTGACAGTAGGGCTTTCTTT
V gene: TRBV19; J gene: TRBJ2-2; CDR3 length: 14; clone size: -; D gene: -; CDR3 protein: CASSINRRTGELFF; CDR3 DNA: TGTGCCAGTAGTATAAACAGAAGGACCGGGGAGCTGTTTTTT
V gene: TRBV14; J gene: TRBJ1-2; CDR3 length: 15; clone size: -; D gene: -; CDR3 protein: CASSQSDRSNYGYTF; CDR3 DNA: TGTGCCAGCAGCCAAAGTGACAGGAGTAACTATGGCTACACCTTC
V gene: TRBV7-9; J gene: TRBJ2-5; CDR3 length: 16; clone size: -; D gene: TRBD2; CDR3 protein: CASSLETSGGKETQYF; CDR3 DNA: TGTGCCAGCAGCTTAGAAACTAGCGGGGGCAAAGAGACCCAGTACTTC
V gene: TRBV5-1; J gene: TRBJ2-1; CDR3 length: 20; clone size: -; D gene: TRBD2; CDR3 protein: CASSLFTSGRAKGRIDEQFF; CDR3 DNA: TGCGCCAGCAGCTTGTTCACTAGCGGGAGGGCCAAGGGTAGGATCGATGAGCAGTTCTTC
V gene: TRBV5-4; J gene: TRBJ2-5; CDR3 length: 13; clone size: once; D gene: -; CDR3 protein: CASSLGAQETQYF; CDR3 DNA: TGTGCCAGCAGCTTGGGAGCCCAAGAGACCCAGTACTTC
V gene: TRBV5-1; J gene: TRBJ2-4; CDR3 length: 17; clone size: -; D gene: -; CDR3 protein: CASRSLTGDRAKNIQYF; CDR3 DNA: TGCGCCAGCAGGAGTCTGACGGGAGATCGAGCCAAAAACATTCAGTACTTC
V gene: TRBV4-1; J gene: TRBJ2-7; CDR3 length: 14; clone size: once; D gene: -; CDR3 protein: CASSQPQDSYEQYF; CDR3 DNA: TGCGCCAGCAGCCAACCACAGGACAGCTACGAGCAGTACTTC
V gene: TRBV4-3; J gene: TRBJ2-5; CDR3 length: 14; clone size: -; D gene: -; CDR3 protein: CASSQGGDQETQYF; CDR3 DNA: TGCGCCAGCAGCCAAGGCGGGGATCAAGAGACCCAGTACTTC
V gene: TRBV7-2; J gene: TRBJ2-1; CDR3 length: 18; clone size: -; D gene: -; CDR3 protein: CASSLYPAGFWGYNEQFF; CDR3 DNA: TGTGCCAGCAGCTTATATCCCGCAGGGTTTTGGGGTTACAATGAGCAGTTCTTC
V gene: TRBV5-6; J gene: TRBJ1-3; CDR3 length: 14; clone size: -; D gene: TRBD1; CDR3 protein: CASSPRDRHNTIYF; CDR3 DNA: TGTGCCAGCAGCCCCCGGGACAGGCATAACACCATATATTTT
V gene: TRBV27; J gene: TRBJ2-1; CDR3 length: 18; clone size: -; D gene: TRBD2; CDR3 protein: CASSPQGVAGGSYNEQFF; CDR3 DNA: TGTGCCAGCAGTCCCCAGGGGGTAGCGGGAGGCTCCTACAATGAGCAGTTCTTC
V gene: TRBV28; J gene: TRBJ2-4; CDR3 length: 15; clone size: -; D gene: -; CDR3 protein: CASSQEEGAKNIQYF; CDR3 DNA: TGTGCCAGCAGTCAAGAAGAGGGAGCCAAAAACATTCAGTACTTC
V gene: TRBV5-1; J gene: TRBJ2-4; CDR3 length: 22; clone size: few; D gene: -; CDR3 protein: CASALGDTQINIDRRSKNIQYF; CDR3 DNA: TGCGCCAGCGCTCTCGGAGACACACAAATCAACATAGACAGGAGATCCAAAAACATTCAGTACTTC
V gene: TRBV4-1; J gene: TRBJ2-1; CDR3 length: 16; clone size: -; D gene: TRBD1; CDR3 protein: CASSQDQGASYNEQFF; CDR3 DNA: TGCGCCAGCAGCCAGGATCAGGGGGCATCCTACAATGAGCAGTTCTTC
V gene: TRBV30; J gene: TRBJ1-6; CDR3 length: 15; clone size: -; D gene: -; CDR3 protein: CAWSAYRETNSPLHF; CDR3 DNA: TGTGCCTGGAGTGCATACAGGGAAACGAATTCCCCCCTCCACTTT
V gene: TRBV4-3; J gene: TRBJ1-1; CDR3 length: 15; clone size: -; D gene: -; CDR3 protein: CASSQGLSGNTEAFF; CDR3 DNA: TGCGCCAGCAGCCAAGGTTTGTCAGGGAACACTGAAGCTTTCTTT
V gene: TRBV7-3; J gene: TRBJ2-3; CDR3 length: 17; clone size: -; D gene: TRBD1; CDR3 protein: CASSLKGWQGATDTQYF; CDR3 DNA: TGTGCCAGCAGCTTAAAGGGTTGGCAGGGGGCGACAGATACGCAGTATTTT
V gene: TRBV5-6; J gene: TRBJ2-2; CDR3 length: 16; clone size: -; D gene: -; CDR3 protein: CASSLIQGLRPGELFF; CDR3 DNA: TGTGCCAGCAGCTTGATACAGGGTCTCCGTCCCGGGGAGCTGTTTTTT
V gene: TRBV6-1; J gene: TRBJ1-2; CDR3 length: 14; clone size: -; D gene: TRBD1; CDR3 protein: CASSRDSLGYGYTF; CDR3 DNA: TGTGCCAGCAGTAGGGACAGCTTGGGCTATGGCTACACCTTC
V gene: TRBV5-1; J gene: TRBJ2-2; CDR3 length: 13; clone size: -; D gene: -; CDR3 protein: CASSFRGTGELFF; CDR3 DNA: TGCGCCAGCAGCTTCCGGGGCACCGGGGAGCTGTTTTTT
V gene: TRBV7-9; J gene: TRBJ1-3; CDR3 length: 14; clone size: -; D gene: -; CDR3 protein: CASSFGHSGNTIYF; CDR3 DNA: TGTGCCAGCAGCTTCGGACACAGTGGAAACACCATATATTTT
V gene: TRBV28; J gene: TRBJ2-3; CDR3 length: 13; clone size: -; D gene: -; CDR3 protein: CASSLPGTDTQYF; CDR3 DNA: TGTGCCAGCAGTTTACCGGGAACAGATACGCAGTATTTT
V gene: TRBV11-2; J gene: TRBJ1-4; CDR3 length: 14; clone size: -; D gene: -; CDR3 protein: CASSEDTKEEKLFF; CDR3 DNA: TGTGCCAGCAGCGAAGACACCAAGGAAGAAAAACTGTTTTTT
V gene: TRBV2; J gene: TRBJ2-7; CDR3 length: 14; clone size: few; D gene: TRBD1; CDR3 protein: CASREGTGPYEQYF; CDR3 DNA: TGTGCCAGCAGGGAAGGGACAGGCCCCTACGAGCAGTACTTC
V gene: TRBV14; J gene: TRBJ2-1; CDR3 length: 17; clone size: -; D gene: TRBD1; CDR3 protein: CASSPPDRDRLDNEQFF; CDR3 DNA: TGTGCCAGCAGCCCCCCGGACAGGGATCGACTGGACAATGAGCAGTTCTTC
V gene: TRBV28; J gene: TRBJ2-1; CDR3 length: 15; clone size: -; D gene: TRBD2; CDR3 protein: CASSATSGIYNEQFF; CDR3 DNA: TGTGCCAGCAGTGCTACTAGCGGGATTTACAATGAGCAGTTCTTC
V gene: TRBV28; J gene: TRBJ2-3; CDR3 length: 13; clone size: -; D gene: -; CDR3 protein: CASSLRGIDTQYF; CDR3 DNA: TGTGCCAGCAGTTTAAGGGGAATAGATACGCAGTATTTT
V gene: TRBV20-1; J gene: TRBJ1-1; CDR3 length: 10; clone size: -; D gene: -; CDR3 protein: CSARDSEAFF; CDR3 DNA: TGCAGTGCTAGGGACAGTGAAGCTTTCTTT
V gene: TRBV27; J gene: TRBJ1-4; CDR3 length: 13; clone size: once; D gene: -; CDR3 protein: CASRSGGGEKLFF; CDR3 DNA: TGTGCCAGCAGATCCGGGGGGGGTGAAAAACTGTTTTTT